These 3 T cell receptor beta chains were sequenced from one sample in a study of T cell repertoires in cytomegalovirus infection. For these receptors, no antigen is known. MiXCR was run by TCRdb on the reads, yielding one entry per CDR3 protein. The sample holds approximately 990,000 distinct CDR3 sequences, roughly 30% seen once. The sequences come from cultured CD8+ T cells from PBMCs, collected from culture after CMV antigen stimulation. The source is a human donor in good health (CMV status not recorded). Some clones in this sample may be carry-over from other donors' samples.

The J gene is TRBJ2-3, the V gene TRBV7-6; unclear D gene. The germline V gene encodes CDR1 SGHVS and CDR2 FNYEAQ. Trimming shortened V by 1 base and J by 4 bases, and 9 bases separated the two germline ends. There are 14 residues in the CDR3. The CDR3: CASSLGGRADTQYF. The CDR3 region has the DNA TGTGCCAGCAGCTTAGGCGGACGCGCAGATACGCAGTATTTT.

J is TRBJ2-6 and V is TRBV2; D is undetermined. V lost 10 bases and J lost 0, with 10 bases in between. CDR3 length: 14 amino acids. Germline V gene sequence: CDR1 SNHLY, CDR2 FYNNEI. The CDR3 DNA reads TGTGCCACGGTTCTACCCTCTGGGGCCAACGTCCTGACTTTC. Translating gives CATVLPSGANVLTF.

The chain uses TRBV12-3 or TRBV12-4 and TRBJ1-5; D not certain. V lost 6 bases and J lost 0, with 12 bases in between. This CDR3 is 15 amino acids long. CDR3 protein: CASSLGEDSNQPQHF. Here the CDR3 DNA reads TGTGCCAGCAGCCTCGGGGAAGATAGCAATCAGCCCCAGCATTTT.